Each of the 5 T cell receptor beta chains below was sequenced from the same sample in a study of beta chain features in type 1 diabetes. For these receptors, no antigen is known. Since all of the isolated RNA was reverse transcribed, expressed TCRB transcripts were what got sequenced. Profiled with immunoSEQ multiplex PCR; TCRdb holds only in-frame clones, not every one. The table has 15,000 or so clones, around two thirds seen once; the top ten hold more than 2%. Study-wide points: Moderately but significantly shorter TCRB CDR3s were found in Type 1 diabetes patients in all four CD4+ subsets.

The sample comprised Tregs from blood. The source is a man aged 30 to 45 with type 1 diabetes.

This clone was detected a few times. The chain couples TRBV6-5 to TRBJ2-2, with a tentative D call TRBD1 (5 bases). Trimming took 6 bases from V and 5 from J, leaving 13 bases between them. The CDR3 sequence is 14 residues long. The germline V gene has CDR1 MNHEY and CDR2 SVGAGI. This CDR3 is CASRLGAVTGELFF. The CDR3 nucleotides read TGTGCCAGCAGGCTAGGGGCGGTTACCGGGGAGCTGTTTTTT.

This chain connects TRBV29-1 to TRBJ2-5; TRBD2 matches at 8 bases. The J segment lost 2 bases and the V segment lost 5 bases, leaving 4 bases of the junction unmatched. There are 13 residues in the CDR3. From germline, CDR1 is SQVTM and CDR2 ANQGSEA. The DNA for the CDR3 is TGCAGCGTTATCCCGGGGGGGCAAGAGACCCAGTACTTC. Its translation: CSVIPGGQETQYF.

The CDR3 here is CASSPPKAGGPTPHEQFF. CDR3 DNA: TGTGCCAGCTCACCACCGAAAGCGGGAGGCCCGACCCCGCATGAGCAGTTCTTC. The rearrangement links TRBV18 to TRBJ2-1; 9 nucleotides line up with TRBD2. Germline-derived CDR1 and CDR2 are KGHSH and LQKENI. The CDR3 loop spans 18 amino acids. J was trimmed by 8 bases and V by 0 bases; bases with no gene match: 14.

The gene calls are TRBV6-1 and TRBJ2-5; D is possibly TRBD2 (5 bases). The germline V gene has CDR1 MNHNS and CDR2 SASEGT. CDR3 length equals 14 residues. Trimming removed 6 bases at V and 4 bases at J, with 15 bases between. CDR3 sequence: CASSPGLGLETQYF. As DNA, the CDR3 is TGTGCCAGCAGCCCCGGACTGGGTCTAGAGACCCAGTACTTC.

This clone was detected only a few times. V is TRBV4-2 and J is TRBJ2-3, with 9 nucleotides matching TRBD2. The CDR3 consists of 17 residues. The V gene's germline CDR1 is LGHNA and CDR2 YNFKEQ. The junction had 4 bases not matched to a gene; V was cut back by 0 bases and J by 0 bases. The CDR3 spells CASSQDTTSGSTDTQYF. CDR3 DNA sequence: TGTGCCAGCAGCCAAGATACCACTAGCGGGAGCACAGATACGCAGTATTTT.